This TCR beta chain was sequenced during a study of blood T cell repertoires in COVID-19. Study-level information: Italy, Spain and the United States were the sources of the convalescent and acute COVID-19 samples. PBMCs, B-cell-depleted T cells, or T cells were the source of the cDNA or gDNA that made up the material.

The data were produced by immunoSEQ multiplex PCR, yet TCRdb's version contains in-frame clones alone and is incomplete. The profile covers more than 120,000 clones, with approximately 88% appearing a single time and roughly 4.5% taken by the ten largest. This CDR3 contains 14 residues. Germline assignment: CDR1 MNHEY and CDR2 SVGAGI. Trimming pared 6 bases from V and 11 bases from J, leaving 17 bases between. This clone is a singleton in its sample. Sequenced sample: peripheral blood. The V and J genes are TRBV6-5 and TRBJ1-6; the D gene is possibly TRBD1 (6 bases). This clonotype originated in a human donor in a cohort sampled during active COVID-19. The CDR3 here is CASRIQGRLAPLHF. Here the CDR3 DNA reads TGTGCCAGCAGGATACAGGGAAGGTTGGCACCCCTCCACTTT.